This T cell receptor (beta chain) was obtained from a study of Graves' ophthalmopathy and Graves' hyperthyroidism. RNA transcripts were the template, and TCR beta CDR3 regions were amplified from them. The first round was an RT-PCR with HTBI primers, and the second round was a multiplex PCR. TCRdb recomputed calls from the multiplex PCR reads with MiXCR, one row per CDR3 protein. Found here are 500,000 to 800,000 distinct CDR3 sequences, roughly 39% of them singletons; the top ten hold more than 2.5%. The sample holds many counts of this clonotype. Trimming pared 5 bases from V and 1 base from J, leaving 11 bases between. This CDR3 is 14 amino acids long.

This TCR derives from an adult man with Graves' ophthalmopathy. Sequencing input: peripheral blood. This rearrangement joins TRBV12-3 or TRBV12-4 to TRBJ2-5, with D unresolved. The CDR3 is CASSPSTTQETQYF. Here the CDR3 DNA reads TGTGCCAGCAGTCCCTCGACAACCCAAGAGACCCAGTACTTC.